The 17 T cell receptor beta chains listed next were all sequenced from one sample in a study of blood T cell repertoires in COVID-19. TCRdb's copy holds only in-frame clones and misses some; the assay was immunoSEQ multiplex PCR. The sample shows about 250,000 clones, just over 85% of them seen only once. The sequencing input was PBMCs or T cells enriched from blood (not recorded which). All receptors come from a middle-aged man who had recovered from COVID-19.

The genes are TRBV11-2 and TRBJ1-1; D not certain. Per germline, CDR1 SGHAT and CDR2 FQNNGV. The length of the CDR3 is 15 residues. V lost 4 bases and J 4 bases, leaving 16 bases between the germline ends. CDR3: CASSSSRVLSTEAFF. Here the CDR3 DNA reads TGTGCCAGCAGCTCCAGCCGGGTTCTTAGCACTGAAGCTTTCTTT.

V usage is TRBV7-2 and J usage is TRBJ2-1; 8 nucleotides match TRBD2. The V segment lost 6 bases and the J segment 0 bases; nucleotides outside the gene matches: 4. The CDR3 is 15 amino acids. Germline-derived CDR1 and CDR2 are SGHTA and FQGNSA. The CDR3 reads CASRPGTSSYNEQFF. The CDR3 DNA follows: TGTGCCAGCAGACCCGGGACTAGCTCCTACAATGAGCAGTTCTTC.

This CDR3 is CASSPGLSSGNTIYF. CDR3 nucleotide sequence: TGTGCCAGCAGCCCAGGACTCAGCTCTGGAAACACCATATATTTT. The V and J genes are TRBV5-6 and TRBJ1-3, with unresolved D. Deletions cut 4 bases from V and 0 bases from J, with 11 bases between. Germline CDR1 is SGHDT and CDR2 is YYEEEE. The CDR3 sequence is 15 residues long.

The CDR3 reads CASSQSRGDNSPLHF. CDR3 sequence (DNA): TGCGCCAGCAGCCAATCCCGGGGAGATAATTCACCCCTCCACTTT. The J gene is TRBJ1-6, the V gene TRBV4-3, with D unclear. This CDR3 is 15 amino acids long. Germline CDR1 LGHNA, CDR2 YSLEER. V dropped 2 bases and J dropped 5 bases, with 10 bases sitting between them.

This clone occurred a few times. This chain connects TRBV15 to TRBJ2-7; D perhaps matches TRBD1 (6 bases). Germline assignment: CDR1 LNHNV and CDR2 YYDKDF (reference sequence). V lost 0 bases and J 6 bases, leaving 15 bases between the germline ends. This CDR3 has 15 residues. The CDR3 nucleotides are TGTGCCACCAGCAGAGATCTAACCCAGGGGTCCGAGCAGTACTTC. The encoded protein is CATSRDLTQGSEQYF.

The V and J genes are TRBV5-6 and TRBJ1-2; a possible D gene is TRBD1 (5 bases). CDR1 SGHDT and CDR2 YYEEEE come from the germline V gene. The V end lost 7 bases, the J end lost 0 bases, and 16 bases lay between the germline ends. The CDR3 has 15 residues. The CDR3 loop reads CASATYRTANYGYTF. In DNA form, the CDR3 reads TGTGCCAGCGCCACCTACAGGACCGCTAACTATGGCTACACCTTC. Full variable domain (missing parts from reference TRBV5-6 and TRBJ1-2): DAGVTQSPTHLIKTRGQQVTLRCSPKSGHDTVSWYQQALGQGPQFIFQYYEEEERQRGNFPDRFSGHQFPNYSSELNVNALLLGDSALYLCASATYRTANYGYTFGSGTRLTVV.

The V gene is TRBV9, the J gene TRBJ2-5, with D perhaps matching TRBD2 (5 bases). Germline lookup yields CDR1 SGDLS and CDR2 YYNGEE. Between the trimmed V and J ends, which lost 3 bases and 1 base, there was a span of 13 bases. This CDR3 has 15 residues. The CDR3 protein is CASSAPGKGQETQYF. The CDR3 coding sequence is TGTGCCAGCAGCGCGCCGGGGAAGGGCCAAGAGACCCAGTACTTC.

This chain joins TRBV29-1 and TRBJ2-1, with TRBD2 matching 9 bases. This CDR3 has 14 residues. J gave up 4 bases and V 5 bases, and 6 bases lay outside the gene matches. Germline V gene sequence: CDR1 SQVTM, CDR2 ANQGSEA. CDR3 region: CSVSGTSIYNEQFF. DNA for the CDR3: TGCAGCGTTTCCGGGACTAGCATATACAATGAGCAGTTCTTC.

V is TRBV7-3 and J is TRBJ1-2; the D gene is possibly TRBD1 (6 bases). The CDR3 covers 15 residues. From germline, CDR1 is SGHTA and CDR2 FQGTGA. The V end was cut by 3 bases, the J end by 1 base, with 12 bases between. The CDR3 nucleotides are TGTGCCAGCAGCTTGACAGGCGACTTTAACTATGGCTACACCTTC. Translating it yields CASSLTGDFNYGYTF.

The gene calls are TRBV5-3 and TRBJ2-3; unclear D gene. TRBV5-3 is assigned to the ORF class and has an uncertain function. V was shortened by 5 bases and J by 4 bases, with 5 bases between the two germline ends. The CDR3 sequence is 11 residues long. CDR3 sequence: CARSLADTQYF. Written as DNA, the CDR3 is TGTGCCAGAAGTCTAGCAGATACGCAGTATTTT.

The chain recombines TRBV30 with TRBJ1-4; perhaps TRBD1 as D (6 bases). Germline-derived CDR1 and CDR2 are GTSNPN and SVGIG (reference sequence). The CDR3 spans 17 residues. The V end lost 1 base, the J end lost 4 bases, and 19 bases lay between the germline ends. CDR3 protein: CAWSGKGTGWDNEKLFF. The CDR3 nucleotides read TGTGCCTGGAGTGGAAAAGGTACAGGGTGGGATAATGAAAAACTGTTTTTT. Combining the CDR3 with reference TRBV30 and TRBJ1-4 gives the whole variable domain SQTIHQWPATLVQPVGSPLSLECTVEGTSNPNLYWYRQAAGRGLQLLFYSVGIGQISSEVPQNLSASRPQDRQFILSSKKLLLSDSGFYLCAWSGKGTGWDNEKLFFGSGTQLSVL.

The chain joins TRBV7-8 to TRBJ1-3; D uncertain. Germline lookup yields CDR1 SGHVS and CDR2 FQNEAQ. Trimming shortened V by 5 bases and J by 2 bases, and 7 bases separated the two germline ends. The CDR3 is 13 residues long. The CDR3 reads CASSPLAGNTIYF. The CDR3 DNA follows: TGTGCCAGCAGCCCACTTGCTGGAAACACCATATATTTT.

The rearrangement joins TRBV19 to TRBJ1-2; the D is unclear. The germline CDR1 and CDR2 sequences are LNHDA and SQIVND (reference sequence). V lost 7 bases and J 0 bases, leaving 24 bases between the germline ends. The CDR3 runs to 18 residues. CDR3 region: CASTKVGGGNKANYGYTF. The DNA for the CDR3 is TGTGCCAGTACCAAAGTAGGTGGCGGCAATAAAGCTAACTATGGCTACACCTTC.

The V call is TRBV19, the J call TRBJ2-3; 12 bases map to TRBD1. Germline CDR1 is LNHDA and CDR2 is SQIVND (reference sequence). There are 16 residues in the CDR3. The J segment lost 6 bases and the V segment lost 4 bases, leaving 8 bases of the junction unmatched. This CDR3 reads CASSTPGQGAGDTQYF. CDR3 in DNA: TGTGCCAGTAGTACCCCGGGACAGGGGGCGGGTGATACGCAGTATTTT.

V gene TRBV7-6 combines with J gene TRBJ1-5, with 9 bases lining up with TRBD1. CDR1 SGHVS and CDR2 FNYEAQ come from the germline V gene. The CDR3 is 15 residues long. J was trimmed by 3 bases and V by 1 base; bases with no gene match: 1. CDR3 nucleotides: TGTGCCAGCAGCTTAGGGACAGGGGACAATCAGCCCCAGCATTTT. Its protein is CASSLGTGDNQPQHF.

The CDR3 coding sequence is TGTGCCAGCAGCTTAGGGCAGGGGTACACCGGGGAGCTGTTTTTT. Encoded protein: CASSLGQGYTGELFF. This chain links TRBV7-6 with TRBJ2-2, with D possibly being TRBD1 (6 bases). Germline assignment: CDR1 SGHVS and CDR2 FNYEAQ. Trimming cost V 1 base and J 3 bases, with 9 bases left between them. The length of the CDR3 is 15 residues.

CDR3 protein: CASSFLWTGIREQYF. CDR3 bases: TGTGCCAGCAGCTTCCTCTGGACAGGGATCAGGGAGCAGTACTTC. The rearrangement joins TRBV7-2 to TRBJ2-7, with 8 bases identical to TRBD1. The trim removed 3 bases at V and 7 bases at J, leaving 11 bases unmatched. This CDR3 has 15 residues. Looked up from germline, CDR1 is SGHTA and CDR2 is FQGNSA.